These 3 T cell receptor beta chains were sequenced from one sample in a study of identical twins. TCRdb redid the calling of the 5' RACE reads with MiXCR, one entry per CDR3 protein. The sample records about 520,000 distinct CDR3 sequences, less than 25% being singletons. The sample also formed part of further work on T cells expressing NK-cell markers.

The sample taken for sequencing was CD4+ T cells sorted from blood. These receptors were collected from a woman aged 18-29 years in good health.

This clonotype was observed many times. CDR3 sequence reads: CSARDVSGGSEKLFF. Here the CDR3 DNA reads TGCAGTGCTAGAGATGTGTCAGGGGGCTCTGAAAAACTGTTTTTT. The chain carries TRBV20-1 and TRBJ1-4; 8 bases fit TRBD1. The J segment lost 7 bases and the V segment lost 0 bases, leaving 7 bases of the junction unmatched. The CDR3 is 15 amino acids. Germline V lookup: CDR1 DFQATT, CDR2 SNEGSKA (reference sequence).

This clonotype was seen a few times. The rearrangement uses TRBV6-1 and TRBJ2-1, with 11 bases fitting TRBD2. The V gene's germline CDR1 is MNHNS and CDR2 SASEGT. CDR3 length: 15 amino acids. J lost 6 bases, V lost 6 bases, and 7 bases had no gene match. DNA of the CDR3: TGTGCCAGCAGGTCCGGGACTAGCGGTTCCAATGAGCAGTTCTTC. It codes for CASRSGTSGSNEQFF.

This clonotype was counted between two and nine times. The chain is built from TRBV20-1 and TRBJ2-7; D unclear. V was shortened by 6 bases and J by 5 bases, with 11 bases between the two germline ends. Germline V gives CDR1 DFQATT, CDR2 SNEGSKA (reference sequence). This CDR3 spans 11 amino acids. The DNA of the CDR3 is TGCAGTGCCAGTACGGTGGACGAGCAGTACTTC. This sequence encodes CSASTVDEQYF.